This paragraph reports one T cell receptor beta chain. The antigen this receptor binds is unknown. Per-nucleotide qualities are absent, and no much larger clonotype sits a single base away. To prepare the library, 5' RACE was applied. Sequenced on an Illumina HiSeq 2500. A second about 7 to 12 cycle PCR used a sample-barcoded 5' primer and a J-beta primer mix. Each TCR beta cDNA molecule received a unique molecular identifier from a template-switch 5' adaptor carrying 12 random nucleotides. Each sample yielded at least 3 million CDR3-containing paired-end reads. First-strand cDNA was synthesized from all RNA with the Mint cDNA synthesis kit, primed by a TRBC-specific oligonucleotide. Following uracil-DNA glycosylase treatment, a first 18-cycle PCR with universal primers M1SS and BC2_uni_R was performed on all cDNA. On the authors' methods: For normalization, 1 million high-quality reads were randomly selected from each sample, with every read carrying a distinct molecular identifier. Instead of being binned into consensus sequences, reads that shared molecular identifiers were thrown out. MiTCR, run with a Q25 quality threshold and the strictest error-elimination algorithm, handled CDR3 identification, clonotype clustering and error correction. Lower-bound total TCR beta diversity was estimated with a nonparametric unseen species model using Euler transformation. TCRdb's own reprocessing of the public reads used fastp at Q25 and MiXCR and kept productive beta chains. Entries that share a CDR3 protein sequence are merged under the most common genes and DNA. The V and J calls were determined by TCRdb, not by the authors. The sample table records 850,000 to 1,000,000 distinct CDR3 sequences; about 48% of these occur just once. Together, the top ten hold about an eighth of the sample.

This entry belongs to a study of blood T cells in healthy people across ages (dated by TCRdb to between 2014 and 2017). At the level of the whole study: In model experiments, roughly one uniquely barcoded TCR beta cDNA molecule per two T cells was captured by template switching. The donors were divided into four age groups: young (average about 16 years), middle-aged (roughly 40), aged (about 60) and long-lived (approximately 74). Donors of different ages were randomly distributed across sequencing lanes to avoid experimental bias. Using deep sequencing normalized with unique cDNA molecular identifiers, the study measured how TCR beta repertoire diversity changes with age. Two additional independent replicas of 1 million unique cDNA reads from the same blood draw were analyzed for two donors (one aged 18 to 30 and one aged 80 or older). The paper as a whole reports these results and caveats: Because the CMV infection status of the donors was unknown, age-related changes in expanded clonotypes may potentially have been confounded. As age increased, observed TCR beta diversity per million T cells dropped in a roughly linear way, and a significant reduction was already evident by age 40. The percentage of naive T cells measured by flow cytometry correlated strongly with observed TCR beta diversity. Estimates of total diversity from one million sequenced T cells were regarded as lower bounds and underestimates. Compared with the aged group, more naive CD4+ T cells, fewer expanded clones and increased TCR diversity were shown by the long-lived group, suggesting age selection. Conclusive comparison of naive and antigen-experienced compartments was prevented by the profiling of bulk unsorted PBMCs.

The germline V gene yields MNHEY for CDR1 and SVGAGI for CDR2. The CDR3 sequence holds 15 residues, the cysteine and phenylalanine included. This entry keeps only the CDR3 DNA: 45 bases, framed from base 1. Cut back by 5 bases and 0 bases, the V and J ends lie 13 bases apart. The roughly 39 donors, aged about 6 to 90 years, were systemically healthy Caucasian individuals from Russia. Around 9.9 milliliters of peripheral blood were collected from each donor into EDTA-treated Vacutainer tubes. PBMCs were isolated by Ficoll-Paque density-gradient centrifugation, with at least 7 million obtained per sample. Total RNA, at least 6 micrograms per sample, was extracted from PBMCs with Trizol reagent. For every donor, an aliquot of PBMCs went through flow cytometry to measure the percentages of naive CD45RAhigh/CD27high T cells.

Material: blood. The rearranged segments are TRBV6-5 and TRBJ1-1; the D gene identity is not certain. The clonotype originates from a man aged 25-40 years in good health. For the CDR3, the sequence is CASSPWRRMNTEAFF. The sequence in DNA is TGTGCCAGCAGTCCTTGGCGGCGGATGAACACTGAAGCTTTCTTT.